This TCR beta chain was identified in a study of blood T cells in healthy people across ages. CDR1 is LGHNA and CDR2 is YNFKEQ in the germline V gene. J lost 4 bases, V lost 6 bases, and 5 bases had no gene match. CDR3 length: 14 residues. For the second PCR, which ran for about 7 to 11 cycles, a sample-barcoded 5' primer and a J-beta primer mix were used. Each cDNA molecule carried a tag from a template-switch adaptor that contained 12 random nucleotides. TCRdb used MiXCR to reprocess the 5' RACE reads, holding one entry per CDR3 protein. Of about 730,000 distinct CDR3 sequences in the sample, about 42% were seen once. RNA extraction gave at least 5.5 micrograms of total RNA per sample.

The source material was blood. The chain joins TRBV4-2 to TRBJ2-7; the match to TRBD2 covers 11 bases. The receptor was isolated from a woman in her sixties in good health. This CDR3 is CASSDSGRAYEQYF. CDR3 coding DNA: TGTGCCAGCAGTGATAGCGGGAGGGCGTACGAGCAGTACTTC.